The sample holds one count of the clone carrying this T cell receptor beta chain. What it binds is unknown. The sample belongs to a study of T cell responses to AZD1222 COVID-19 vaccine. Points from the study as a whole: At study baseline, merely roughly 6 AZD1222 recipients were seropositive. Sampling captured repertoires only after the peak T cell response. A rise in Spike-specific TCR breadth and depth followed two AZD1222 doses.

The CDR3 runs to 14 residues. Per germline, CDR1 MNHEY and CDR2 SMNVEV (reference sequence). Trimming shortened V by 8 bases and J by 3 bases, and 16 bases separated the two germline ends. TCRdb's table, derived via immunoSEQ multiplex PCR, lists solely in-frame clones and lacks some. This table holds around 70,000 clones, around nine tenths found once. This chain uses TRBV27 with TRBJ2-5; TRBD2 is a possible D gene (7 bases). Material: peripheral blood, obtained 28 days after the second dose of the MenACWY control vaccine. The TCR originated in an adult who received the MenACWY meningococcal vaccine as a control. CDR3 DNA: TGTGCCAGCGGGGGGGCGGGGGCCGAAGAGACCCAGTACTTC. Residues: CASGGAGAEETQYF.